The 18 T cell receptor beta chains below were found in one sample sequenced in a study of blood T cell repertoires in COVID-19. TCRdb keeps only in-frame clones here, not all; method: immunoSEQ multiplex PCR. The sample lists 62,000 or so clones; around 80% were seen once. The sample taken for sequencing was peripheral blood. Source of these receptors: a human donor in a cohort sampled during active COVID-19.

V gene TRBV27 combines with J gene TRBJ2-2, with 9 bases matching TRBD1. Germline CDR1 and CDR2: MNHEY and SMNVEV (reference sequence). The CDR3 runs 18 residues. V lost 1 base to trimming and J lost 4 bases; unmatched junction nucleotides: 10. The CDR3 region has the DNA TGTGCCAGCAGTTTATGGACAGGGGCTACTGCGGGCACCGGGGAGCTGTTTTTT. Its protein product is CASSLWTGATAGTGELFF.

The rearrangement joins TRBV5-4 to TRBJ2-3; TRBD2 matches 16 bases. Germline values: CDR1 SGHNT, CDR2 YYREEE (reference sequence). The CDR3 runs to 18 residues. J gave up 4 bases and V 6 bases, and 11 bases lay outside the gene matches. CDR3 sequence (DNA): TGTGCCAGCACCCGAATCGGGACTAGCGGGGGGGCATCAGATACGCAGTATTTT. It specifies CASTRIGTSGGASDTQYF.

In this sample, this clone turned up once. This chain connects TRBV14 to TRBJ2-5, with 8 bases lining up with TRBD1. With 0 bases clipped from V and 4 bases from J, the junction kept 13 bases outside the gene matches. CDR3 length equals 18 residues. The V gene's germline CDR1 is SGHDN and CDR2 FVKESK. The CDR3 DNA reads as TGTGCCAGCAGCCAAGATATCCCTCAGGGGGCTCGGGGAGAGACCCAGTACTTC. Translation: CASSQDIPQGARGETQYF.

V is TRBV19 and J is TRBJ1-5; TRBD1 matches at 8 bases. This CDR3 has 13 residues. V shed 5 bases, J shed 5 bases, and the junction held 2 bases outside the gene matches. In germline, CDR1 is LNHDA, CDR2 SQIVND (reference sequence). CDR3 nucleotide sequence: TGTGCCAGTAGTGGCAGGGGGCATCAGCCCCAGCATTTT. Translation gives CASSGRGHQPQHF.

The CDR3 sequence is CASSPWGGDLQETQYF. The CDR3 DNA reads as TGTGCCAGCTCACCATGGGGCGGGGACCTCCAAGAGACCCAGTACTTC. The J gene is TRBJ2-5, the V gene TRBV18, with D tentatively TRBD2 (6 bases). Germline values: CDR1 KGHSH, CDR2 LQKENI. V dropped 2 bases and J dropped 1 base, with 14 bases sitting between them. The CDR3 sequence is 16 residues long.

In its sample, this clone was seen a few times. The CDR3 sequence is CASRPRQGAIETQYF. Here the CDR3 DNA reads TGTGCCAGTAGACCAAGACAGGGGGCCATAGAGACCCAGTACTTC. This rearrangement joins TRBV19 to TRBJ2-5; the match to TRBD1 covers 10 bases. Germline CDR1 and CDR2: LNHDA and SQIVND (reference sequence). The CDR3 contains 15 residues. J lost 4 bases, V lost 6 bases, and 8 bases had no gene match.

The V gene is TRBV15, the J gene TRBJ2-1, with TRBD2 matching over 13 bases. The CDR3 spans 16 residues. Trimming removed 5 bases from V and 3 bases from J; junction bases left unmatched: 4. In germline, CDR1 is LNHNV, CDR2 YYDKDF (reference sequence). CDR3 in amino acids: CATSGGTSGDYNEQFF. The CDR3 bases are TGTGCCACCAGCGGCGGGACTAGCGGGGACTACAATGAGCAGTTCTTC.

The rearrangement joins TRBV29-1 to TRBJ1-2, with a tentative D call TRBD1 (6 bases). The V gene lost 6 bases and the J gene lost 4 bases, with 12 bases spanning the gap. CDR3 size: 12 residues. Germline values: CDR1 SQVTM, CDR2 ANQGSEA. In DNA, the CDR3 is TGCAGCGTGCAGGACAGCGTCTATGGCTACACCTTC. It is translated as CSVQDSVYGYTF.

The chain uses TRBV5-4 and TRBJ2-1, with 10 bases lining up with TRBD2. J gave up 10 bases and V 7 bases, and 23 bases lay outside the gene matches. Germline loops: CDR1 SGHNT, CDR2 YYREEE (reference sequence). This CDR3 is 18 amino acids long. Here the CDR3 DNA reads TGTGCCAGCGCCGTGGGGGGATCGGCCAGCGGGGGGGCCAGGGAGCAGTTCTTC. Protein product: CASAVGGSASGGAREQFF.

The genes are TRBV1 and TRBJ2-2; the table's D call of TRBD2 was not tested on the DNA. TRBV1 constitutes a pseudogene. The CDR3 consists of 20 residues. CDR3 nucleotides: TGCACCAGCAGCCAAAGACTAGCGGGGGGATCCTCCCGAGGCACCGGGGAGCTGTTTTTT. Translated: CTSSQRLAGGSSRGTGELFF.

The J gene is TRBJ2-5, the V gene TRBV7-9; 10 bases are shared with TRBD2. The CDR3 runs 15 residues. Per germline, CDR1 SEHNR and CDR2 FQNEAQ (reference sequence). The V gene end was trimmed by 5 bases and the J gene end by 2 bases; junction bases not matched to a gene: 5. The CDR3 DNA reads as TGTGCCAGCAGCACCGGGACTAGCGTACAAGAGACCCAGTACTTC. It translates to CASSTGTSVQETQYF.

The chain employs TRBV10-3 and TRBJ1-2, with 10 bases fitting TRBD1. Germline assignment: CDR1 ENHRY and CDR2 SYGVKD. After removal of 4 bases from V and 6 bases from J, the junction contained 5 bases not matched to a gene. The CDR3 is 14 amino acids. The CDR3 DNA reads TGTGCCATCAGTGGACAGGGGGCGAAAGATGGCTACACCTTC. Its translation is CAISGQGAKDGYTF.

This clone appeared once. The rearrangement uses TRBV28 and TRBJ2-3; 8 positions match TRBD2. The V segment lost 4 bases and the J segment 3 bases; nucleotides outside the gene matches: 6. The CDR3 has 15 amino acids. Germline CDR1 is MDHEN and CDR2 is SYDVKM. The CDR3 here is CASSSGLGGTDTQYF. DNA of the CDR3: TGTGCCAGCAGTTCGGGACTAGGGGGGACAGATACGCAGTATTTT.

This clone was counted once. CDR3 amino acids: CASSSGGGGETQYF. For the CDR3, the DNA is TGCGCCAGCAGTTCAGGAGGGGGCGGAGAGACCCAGTACTTC. The V call is TRBV5-1, the J call TRBJ2-5, with D maybe TRBD1 (7 bases). The CDR3 contains 14 residues. The germline gives CDR1 SGHRS, CDR2 YFSETQ. Trimming removed 5 bases from V and 4 bases from J, with 15 bases in between.

As DNA, the CDR3 is TGTGCCAGCAGCTTAACTAGCGGGGGGGCAGTTCTGTTCTTC. Its protein is CASSLTSGGAVLFF. The chain uses TRBV7-2 and TRBJ2-1; 13 bases are shared with TRBD2. J gave up 15 bases and V 2 bases, and 7 bases lay outside the gene matches. CDR3 length: 14 residues. From germline, CDR1 is SGHTA and CDR2 FQGNSA.

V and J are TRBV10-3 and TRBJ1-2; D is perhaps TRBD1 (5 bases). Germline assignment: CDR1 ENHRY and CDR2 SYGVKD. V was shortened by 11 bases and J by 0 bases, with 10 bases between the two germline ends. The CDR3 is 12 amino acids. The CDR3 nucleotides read TGTGCCGTCCAGGGATCTAACTATGGCTACACCTTC. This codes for CAVQGSNYGYTF.

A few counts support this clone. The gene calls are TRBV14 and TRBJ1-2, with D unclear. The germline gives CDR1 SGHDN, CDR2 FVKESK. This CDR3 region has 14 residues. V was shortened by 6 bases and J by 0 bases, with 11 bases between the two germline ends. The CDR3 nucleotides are TGTGCCAGCAGTCCCGGGTCCGCTAACTATGGCTACACCTTC. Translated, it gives CASSPGSANYGYTF. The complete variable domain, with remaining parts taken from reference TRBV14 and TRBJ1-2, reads EAGVTQFPSHSVIEKGQTVTLRCDPISGHDNLYWYRRVMGKEIKFLLHFVKESKQDESGMPNNRFLAERTGGTYSTLKVQPAELEDSGVYFCASSPGSANYGYTFGSGTRLTVV.

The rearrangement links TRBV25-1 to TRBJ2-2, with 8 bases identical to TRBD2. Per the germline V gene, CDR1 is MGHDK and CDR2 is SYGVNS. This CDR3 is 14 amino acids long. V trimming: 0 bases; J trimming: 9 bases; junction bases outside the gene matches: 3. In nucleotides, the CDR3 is TGTGCCAGCAGTGAATATGGACTAGCTCGGGAGCTGTTTTTT. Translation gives CASSEYGLARELFF.